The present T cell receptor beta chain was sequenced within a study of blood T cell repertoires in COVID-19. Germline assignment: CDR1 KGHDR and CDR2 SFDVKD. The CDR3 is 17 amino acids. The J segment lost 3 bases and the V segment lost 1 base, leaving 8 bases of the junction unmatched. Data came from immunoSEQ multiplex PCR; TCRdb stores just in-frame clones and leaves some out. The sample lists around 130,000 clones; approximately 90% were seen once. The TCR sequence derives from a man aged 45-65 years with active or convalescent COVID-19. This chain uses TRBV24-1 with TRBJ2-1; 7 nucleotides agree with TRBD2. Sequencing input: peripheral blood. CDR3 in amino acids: CATSDFSRERSYNEQFF. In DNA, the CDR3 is TGTGCCACCAGTGATTTCTCGCGGGAGAGGAGCTACAATGAGCAGTTCTTC.